These 16 T cell receptor beta chains were all obtained from the same sample, sequenced in a study of blood T cell repertoires in COVID-19. The data were produced by immunoSEQ multiplex PCR, yet TCRdb's version contains in-frame clones alone and is incomplete. The table lists around 320,000 clones, approximately 89% of them singletons. The sample comprised peripheral blood. The source of these receptors is a woman aged 25 to 39 with COVID-19, enrolled during active disease.

The chain joins TRBV9 to TRBJ2-1; possibly TRBD1 for D (6 bases). Germline CDR1 reads SGDLS; CDR2 reads YYNGEE. V was cut by 0 bases and J by 10 bases, with 11 bases left in between. This CDR3 region has 13 residues. CDR3 sequence: CASSVVWTAEQFF. The CDR3 coding sequence is TGTGCCAGCAGCGTAGTGTGGACAGCCGAGCAGTTCTTC.

This clone was counted many times. The rearrangement joins TRBV11-2 to TRBJ2-2, with D unclear. V was clipped by 0 bases and J by 1 base, with 3 bases between them. The CDR3 loop spans 14 amino acids. Per germline, CDR1 SGHAT and CDR2 FQNNGV. CDR3 in DNA: TGTGCCAGCAGCTTAGACAGGAACACCGGGGAGCTGTTTTTT. It encodes CASSLDRNTGELFF.

This chain links TRBV4-1 with TRBJ2-5, with a tentative D call TRBD1 (6 bases). The CDR3 runs 12 residues. Looked up from germline, CDR1 is MGHRA and CDR2 is YSYEKL. Between the trimmed V and J ends, which lost 8 bases and 3 bases, there was a span of 10 bases. The DNA for the CDR3 is TGCGCCAGCGGGGGCCGCGAAGAGACCCAGTACTTC. Its translation is CASGGREETQYF.

This clone was seen once. The V call is TRBV19, the J call TRBJ1-6, with 8 bases aligning to TRBD1. CDR1 and CDR2 from the germline V gene are LNHDA and SQIVND (reference sequence). This CDR3 is built from 15 residues. With 6 bases clipped from V and 5 bases from J, the junction kept 6 bases outside the gene matches. The CDR3 DNA follows: TGTGCCAGTAGACCCAGGACAGGGAATAATTCACCCCTCCACTTT. This translates into CASRPRTGNNSPLHF. Based on the CDR3 plus reference TRBV19 and TRBJ1-6, the full variable domain is DGGITQSPKYLFRKEGQNVTLSCEQNLNHDAMYWYRQDPGQGLRLIYYSQIVNDFQKGDIAEGYSVSREKKESFPLTVTSAQKNPTAFYLCASRPRTGNNSPLHFGNGTRLTVT.

The J gene is TRBJ2-7, the V gene TRBV23-1; weak D call: TRBD1 (6 bases). TRBV23-1 is reported as an ORF; its role is uncertain. CDR3 size: 15 residues. V was cut by 4 bases and J by 6 bases, with 19 bases left in between. CDR3 protein: CASSRSPTGKPEQYF. CDR3 nucleotide sequence: TGCGCCAGCAGTCGAAGTCCGACAGGAAAACCCGAGCAGTACTTC.

The rearrangement links TRBV15 to TRBJ1-5; perhaps TRBD1 as D (6 bases). The CDR3 is 15 amino acids. The V gene lost 0 bases and the J gene lost 6 bases, with 12 bases spanning the gap. Germline-derived CDR1 and CDR2 are LNHNV and YYDKDF (reference sequence). In DNA, the CDR3 is TGTGCCACCAGCAGAGATCCAGGGGTAGGTCAGCCCCAGCATTTT. This codes for CATSRDPGVGQPQHF.

This clone has a handful of counts. The chain links TRBV27 to TRBJ2-1; 8 bases map to TRBD1. J gave up 8 bases and V 3 bases, and 9 bases lay outside the gene matches. The CDR3 runs 15 residues. Germline assignment: CDR1 MNHEY and CDR2 SMNVEV (reference sequence). As DNA, the CDR3 is TGTGCCAGCAGTTTTAAGGACAGGGTGTTGGATGAGCAGTTCTTC. Amino acid sequence: CASSFKDRVLDEQFF.

J is TRBJ1-6 and V is TRBV6-5, with a tentative D call TRBD1 (5 bases). CDR1 is MNHEY and CDR2 is SVGAGI in the germline V gene. V lost 7 bases and J 3 bases, leaving 10 bases between the germline ends. The CDR3 runs to 14 residues. CDR3: CASKRDSYNSPLHF. The CDR3, as DNA: TGTGCCAGCAAAAGAGACAGCTATAATTCACCCCTCCACTTT.

The chain joins TRBV6-5 to TRBJ1-1; D possibly corresponds to TRBD1 (6 bases). The CDR3 length is 14 residues. Trimming took off 6 bases at V and 1 base at J, with 12 bases between the two ends. The V gene's germline CDR1 is MNHEY and CDR2 SVGAGI. The CDR3 region is CASRRGWANTEAFF. Here the CDR3 DNA reads TGTGCCAGCAGGAGGGGGTGGGCGAACACTGAAGCTTTCTTT.

This clone was detected only once. The CDR3 is CASSLGTGHTEAFF. The CDR3 nucleotides are TGTGCCAGCAGCTTGGGGACAGGACACACTGAAGCTTTCTTT. V and J are TRBV7-9 and TRBJ1-1; 8 nucleotides match TRBD1. CDR1 and CDR2 (germline): SEHNR, FQNEAQ (reference sequence). This CDR3 is 14 amino acids long. V lost 3 bases, J lost 3 bases, and 3 bases stayed unmatched.

This rearrangement joins TRBV15 to TRBJ1-2; 9 bases agree with TRBD1. The CDR3 consists of 17 residues. Germline loops: CDR1 LNHNV, CDR2 YYDKDF (reference sequence). With V trimmed by 5 bases and J by 5 bases, 15 bases remained unmatched. The CDR3 region has the DNA TGTGCCACCAGCCGGGATCCCGGGACAGGGTTCTCGTATGGCTACACCTTC. Translating it yields CATSRDPGTGFSYGYTF.

This chain connects TRBV4-1 to TRBJ2-2, with a tentative D call TRBD2 (6 bases). From germline, CDR1 is MGHRA and CDR2 YSYEKL. The CDR3 is 14 residues long. V lost 1 base and J lost 4, with 7 bases in between. The CDR3 here is CASSQVGSTGELFF. The CDR3 DNA reads TGCGCCAGCAGCCAAGTCGGGAGCACCGGGGAGCTGTTTTTT.

This chain joins TRBV6-5 and TRBJ1-5, with 9 bases lining up with TRBD1. V lost 6 bases and J lost 0; bases outside the gene matches: 3. The CDR3 loop spans 15 amino acids. The V gene's germline CDR1 is MNHEY and CDR2 SVGAGI. The CDR3 DNA sequence: TGTGCCAGCAGGGACAGGGGCTATAGCAATCAGCCCCAGCATTTT. This encodes CASRDRGYSNQPQHF.

Only one count was recorded for this clone. This rearrangement joins TRBV19 to TRBJ1-2, with TRBD1 matching 9 bases. The CDR3 totals 18 residues. Germline CDR1 is LNHDA and CDR2 is SQIVND (reference sequence). Trimming took 4 bases from V and 2 from J; bases not matched to a gene: 14. The CDR3 DNA reads as TGTGCCAGTAGTAATGTCTTTGGACAGGGGCTAGAAAACTATGGCTACACCTTC. It translates to CASSNVFGQGLENYGYTF.

Here the CDR3 reads CASEDRGLNTEAFF. As DNA, the CDR3 is TGCGCCAGCGAGGACAGGGGGTTGAACACTGAAGCTTTCTTT. The J gene is TRBJ1-1, the V gene TRBV4-1; the match to TRBD1 covers 10 bases. Germline V lookup: CDR1 MGHRA, CDR2 YSYEKL. V was pared by 8 bases and J by 0 bases, with 3 bases of the junction left unmatched. This CDR3 spans 14 amino acids.

This clone has just one count. This rearrangement joins TRBV4-1 to TRBJ2-7; D might be TRBD2 (6 bases). The CDR3 length is 12 residues. Germline V lookup: CDR1 MGHRA, CDR2 YSYEKL. The V and J ends lost 0 bases and 7 bases respectively, with 7 bases between them. The CDR3 DNA follows: TGCGCCAGCAGCCAAGACCGGGGGGAGCAGTACTTC. It is translated as CASSQDRGEQYF.